The 8 T cell receptor beta chains presented below share a single source sample, sequenced in a study of control samples from healthy donors and cancer patients. The table came from immunoSEQ multiplex PCR; TCRdb's copy has only in-frame clones and leaves some out. Of over 150,000 clones listed, roughly 90% are singletons. The specimen sequenced was blood. Source of these receptors: a woman aged 45-65 years in good health.

The chain employs TRBV21-1 and TRBJ1-1; TRBD1 was called by the table and not checked on the DNA. TRBV21-1 is described as a pseudogene. The CDR3 consists of 20 residues. The CDR3 region has the DNA TGTGCCAGCAGCAAAGTTTTTTTGGGATGTGGGACACCGTCGAACACTGAAGCTTTCTTT. Translation gives CASSKVFLGCGTPSNTEAFF.

The chain recombines TRBV9 with TRBJ2-3, with 8 bases lining up with TRBD2. Germline CDR1 reads SGDLS; CDR2 reads YYNGEE. Trimming at V came to 4 bases and at J to 4 bases, leaving 11 bases not matched to a gene. This CDR3 comprises 16 residues. The CDR3 DNA follows: TGTGCCAGCAGCTCCGAGATTTACGGGGGGGCAGATACGCAGTATTTT. Its translation is CASSSEIYGGADTQYF.

The CDR3 loop reads CASGLVRDRVRPQHF. CDR3 nucleotides: TGTGCTAGTGGTTTGGTCCGGGACAGGGTCCGGCCCCAGCATTTT. The chain is built from TRBV12-5 and TRBJ1-5; 9 bases align to TRBD1. V dropped 0 bases and J dropped 9; count of bases not matched to a gene: 6. The germline V gene has CDR1 LGHNT and CDR2 FRNRAP. The CDR3 extends over 15 amino acids.

CDR3: CASSLGGRGSYNEQFF. The CDR3, as DNA: TGCGCCAGCAGCTTGGGGGGGCGGGGCTCCTACAATGAGCAGTTCTTC. The chain combines TRBV5-1 with TRBJ2-1; tentatively, D is TRBD1 or TRBD2 (6 bases each). Trimming removed 0 bases from V and 0 bases from J, with 10 bases in between. Germline V gives CDR1 SGHRS, CDR2 YFSETQ. This CDR3 has 16 residues.

The chain is built from TRBV11-2 and TRBJ1-1, with D tentatively TRBD1 (6 bases). CDR3 length: 15 residues. Per the germline V gene, CDR1 is SGHAT and CDR2 is FQNNGV. Trimming removed 5 bases at V and 0 bases at J, with 13 bases between. The CDR3 DNA reads as TGTGCCAGCAGCCCGACGGGACACATGAACACTGAAGCTTTCTTT. Protein sequence: CASSPTGHMNTEAFF.

V gene TRBV5-1 combines with J gene TRBJ2-1, with 9 bases identical to TRBD1. CDR3 size: 14 residues. Trimming at V came to 3 bases and at J to 6 bases, leaving 4 bases not matched to a gene. Germline-derived CDR1 and CDR2 are SGHRS and YFSETQ. CDR3 sequence: CASSSRTGANEQFF. The CDR3 DNA sequence: TGCGCCAGCAGCTCGAGGACAGGGGCCAATGAGCAGTTCTTC.

The V and J genes are TRBV7-8 and TRBJ2-7; D gene unclear. The length of the CDR3 is 13 residues. Trimming pared 1 base from V and 2 bases from J, leaving 6 bases between. CDR1 and CDR2 (germline): SGHVS, FQNEAQ. This chain's CDR3 is CASSLGGTYEQYF. Written as DNA, the CDR3 is TGTGCCAGCAGCTTAGGCGGCACCTACGAGCAGTACTTC.

The V and J genes are TRBV30 and TRBJ2-7, with TRBD1 matching 8 bases. CDR1 and CDR2 from the germline V gene are GTSNPN and SVGIG (reference sequence). With 4 bases clipped from V and 3 bases from J, the junction kept 8 bases outside the gene matches. The CDR3 runs to 14 residues. This CDR3 is CAWMGGQALYEQYF. As DNA, the CDR3 is TGTGCCTGGATGGGGGGACAGGCACTCTACGAGCAGTACTTC.